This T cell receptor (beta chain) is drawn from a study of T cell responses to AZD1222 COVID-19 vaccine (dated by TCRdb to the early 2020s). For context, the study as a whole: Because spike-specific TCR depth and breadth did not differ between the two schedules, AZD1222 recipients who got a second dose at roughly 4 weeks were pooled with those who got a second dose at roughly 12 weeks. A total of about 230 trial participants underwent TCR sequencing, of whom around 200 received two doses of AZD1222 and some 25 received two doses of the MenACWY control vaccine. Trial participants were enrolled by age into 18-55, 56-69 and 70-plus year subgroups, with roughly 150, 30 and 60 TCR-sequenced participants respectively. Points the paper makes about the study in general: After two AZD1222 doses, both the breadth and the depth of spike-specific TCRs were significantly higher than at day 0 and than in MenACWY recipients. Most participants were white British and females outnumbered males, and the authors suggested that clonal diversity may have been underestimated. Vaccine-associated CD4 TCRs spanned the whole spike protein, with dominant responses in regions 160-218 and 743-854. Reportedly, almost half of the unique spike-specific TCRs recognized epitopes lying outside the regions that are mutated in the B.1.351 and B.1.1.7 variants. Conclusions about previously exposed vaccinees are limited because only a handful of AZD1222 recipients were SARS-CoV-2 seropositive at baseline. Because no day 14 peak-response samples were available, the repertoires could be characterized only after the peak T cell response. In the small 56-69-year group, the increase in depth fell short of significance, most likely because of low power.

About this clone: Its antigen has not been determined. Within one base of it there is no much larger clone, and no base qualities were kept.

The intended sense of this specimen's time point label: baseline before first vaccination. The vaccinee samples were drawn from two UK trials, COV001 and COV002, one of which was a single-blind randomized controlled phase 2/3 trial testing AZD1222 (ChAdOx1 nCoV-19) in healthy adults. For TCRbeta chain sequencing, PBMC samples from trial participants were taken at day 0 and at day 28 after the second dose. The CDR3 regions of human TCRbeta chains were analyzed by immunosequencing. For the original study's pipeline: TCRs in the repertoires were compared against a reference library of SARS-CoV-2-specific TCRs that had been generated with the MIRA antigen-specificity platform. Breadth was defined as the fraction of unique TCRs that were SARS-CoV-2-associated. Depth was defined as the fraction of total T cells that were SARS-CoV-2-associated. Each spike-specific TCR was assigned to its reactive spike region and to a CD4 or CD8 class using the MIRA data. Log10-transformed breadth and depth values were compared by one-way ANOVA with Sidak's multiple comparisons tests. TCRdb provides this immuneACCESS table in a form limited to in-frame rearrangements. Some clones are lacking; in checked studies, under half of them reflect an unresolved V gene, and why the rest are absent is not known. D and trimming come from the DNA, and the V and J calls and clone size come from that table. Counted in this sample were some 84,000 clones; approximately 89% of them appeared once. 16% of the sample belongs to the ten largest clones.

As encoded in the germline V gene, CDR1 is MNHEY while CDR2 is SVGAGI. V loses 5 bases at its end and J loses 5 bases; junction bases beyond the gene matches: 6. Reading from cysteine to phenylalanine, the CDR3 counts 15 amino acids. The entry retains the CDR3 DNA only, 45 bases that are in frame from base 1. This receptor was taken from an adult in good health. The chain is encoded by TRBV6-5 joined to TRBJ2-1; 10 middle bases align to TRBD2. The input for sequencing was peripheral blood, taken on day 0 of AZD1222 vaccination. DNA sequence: TGTGCCAGCAGTACGACTAGCGGGTATAACAATGAGCAGTTCTTC. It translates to CASSTTSGYNNEQFF.